This T cell receptor (beta chain) was identified during a study of T cells in Graves' hyperthyroidism and ophthalmopathy. Germline V lookup: CDR1 ENHRY, CDR2 SYGVKD. The CDR3 has 14 amino acids. With 3 bases removed from V and 4 bases from J, the gap between germline ends came to 13 bases. There were TCR beta CDR3 regions amplified from RNA transcripts. Initially, a first-round RT-PCR of the TCR CDR3 employed the HTBI primer set. TCRdb passed the multiplex PCR reads through MiXCR, listing each CDR3 protein once. The sample carries 500,000 to 650,000 distinct CDR3 sequences, 40% to 50% recorded once. This clonotype was seen many times. The target antigen is unknown. Study-wide results and caveats: The model made its ophthalmopathy prediction, and onset followed a median 6.5 months later.

The TCR was taken from an adult woman with Graves' disease, either hyperthyroidism or ophthalmopathy (not recorded which). Sample: peripheral blood or thyroid tissue (not recorded which). The chain is built from TRBV10-3 and TRBJ2-7, with TRBD1 as a possible D gene (6 bases). CDR3 sequence: CAISDTGIDYEQYF. Written as DNA, the CDR3 is TGTGCCATCAGTGATACAGGGATTGATTACGAGCAGTACTTC.